Each of the 30 T cell receptor beta chains below was sequenced from the same sample in a study of blood T cell repertoires in COVID-19. Method: immunoSEQ multiplex PCR; TCRdb's copy keeps in-frame clones and lacks some. The sample has about 270,000 clones; about 85% are singletons. The sequenced sample was PBMCs or T cells enriched from blood (not recorded which). The receptors derive from a woman aged 45-65 years who had recovered from COVID-19.

This clone is a singleton in its sample. V and J are TRBV2 and TRBJ2-3; a weak D match, TRBD2 (6 bases). The CDR3 has 16 amino acids. V was cut by 6 bases and J by 6 bases, with 22 bases left in between. Per the germline V gene, CDR1 is SNHLY and CDR2 is FYNNEI. The CDR3 loop reads CASSRFPGLEDDTQYF. The CDR3, as DNA: TGTGCCAGCAGCCGGTTTCCGGGACTGGAAGATGATACGCAGTATTTT.

This sequence joins TRBV7-9 and TRBJ2-1, with TRBD1 identical over 8 bases. There are 15 residues in the CDR3. The junction had 8 bases not matched to a gene; V was cut back by 5 bases and J by 5 bases. The germline gives CDR1 SEHNR, CDR2 FQNEAQ (reference sequence). CDR3 loop: CASSPGTGPNNEQFF. The DNA for the CDR3 is TGTGCCAGCAGCCCCGGGACAGGCCCTAACAATGAGCAGTTCTTC.

V gene TRBV6-1 combines with J gene TRBJ2-1; 10 bases agree with TRBD2. J was trimmed by 3 bases and V by 4 bases; bases with no gene match: 9. The CDR3 sequence is 17 residues long. CDR1 is MNHNS and CDR2 is SASEGT in the germline V gene. The CDR3 DNA sequence: TGTGCCAGCAGTGCCGGGACTAGCGTCAAGGTCTACAATGAGCAGTTCTTC. Its translation is CASSAGTSVKVYNEQFF.

This rearrangement joins TRBV5-6 to TRBJ2-2; TRBD2 matches at 7 bases. The CDR3 sequence is 16 residues long. Losses at the gene ends were 3 bases for V and 7 bases for J; bases not matched to a gene: 12. Germline assignment: CDR1 SGHDT and CDR2 YYEEEE. As DNA, the CDR3 is TGTGCCAGCAGCTGGGGGGGAGCCGGGATCGTCGGGGAGCTGTTTTTT. It encodes CASSWGGAGIVGELFF.

This rearrangement joins TRBV7-3 to TRBJ2-6, with D possibly matching TRBD1 (6 bases). Germline CDR1 reads SGHTA; CDR2 reads FQGTGA. This CDR3 has 16 amino acids. With 4 bases removed from V and 2 bases from J, the gap between germline ends came to 12 bases. DNA of the CDR3: TGTGCCAGCAGCTCGGTAGCAGGGGCTGGGGCCAACGTCCTGACTTTC. Residues: CASSSVAGAGANVLTF. Looking up the rest from reference TRBV7-3 and TRBJ2-6 gives the full variable domain: GAGVSQTPSNKVTEKGKYVELRCDPISGHTALYWYRQSLGQGPEFLIYFQGTGAADDSGLPNDRFFAVRPEGSVSTLKIQRTERGDSAVYLCASSSVAGAGANVLTFGAGSRLTVL.

The chain employs TRBV5-1 and TRBJ2-7; TRBD2 aligns across 7 bases. Germline CDR1 and CDR2: SGHRS and YFSETQ. V gave up 0 bases and J gave up 5 bases; unmatched junction bases: 5. The CDR3 is 14 amino acids. The CDR3 reads CASSLDGGSDEQYF. The CDR3 bases are TGCGCCAGCAGCTTGGATGGCGGGAGCGACGAGCAGTACTTC.

As to this clone: The sample carries other DNA sequences with the same CDR3. This chain joins TRBV2 and TRBJ1-1, with 7 bases that match TRBD1. Looked up from germline, CDR1 is SNHLY and CDR2 is FYNNEI. V lost 6 bases to trimming and J lost 1 base; unmatched junction nucleotides: 2. The CDR3 is 13 amino acids. The CDR3 coding sequence is TGTGCCAGCAGGCGGACAGGGAACACTGAAGCTTTCTTT. Translated, it gives CASRRTGNTEAFF. Complete variable domain (other parts from reference TRBV2 and TRBJ1-1): EPEVTQTPSHQVTQMGQEVILRCVPISNHLYFYWYRQILGQKVEFLVSFYNNEISEKSEIFDDQFSVERPDGSNFTLKIRSTKLEDSAMYFCASRRTGNTEAFFGQGTRLTVV.

The V and J genes are TRBV3-1 (or the pseudogene TRBV3-2) and TRBJ2-5; 15 nucleotides line up with TRBD2. The CDR3 extends over 21 amino acids. The V segment lost 0 bases and the J segment 1 base; nucleotides outside the gene matches: 12. The V gene's germline CDR1 is LGHDT and CDR2 YNNKEL (reference sequence). The CDR3 loop is CASSQEFGTSGRRGAQETQYF. For the CDR3, the DNA is TGTGCCAGCAGCCAAGAGTTCGGGACTAGCGGGAGGCGGGGGGCCCAAGAGACCCAGTACTTC.

J is TRBJ2-5 and V is TRBV7-2, with 15 bases identical to TRBD2. Unmatched junction bases numbered 4, after V lost 1 base and J lost 1 base. CDR1 and CDR2 from the germline V gene are SGHTA and FQGNSA. The CDR3 contains 18 residues. CDR3 nucleotides: TGTGCCAGCAGCTTAGGGACTAGCGGGAGGGCAGGCCAAGAGACCCAGTACTTC. This translates into CASSLGTSGRAGQETQYF.

V usage is TRBV5-6 and J usage is TRBJ1-3; 11 nucleotides match TRBD1. V lost 1 base and J lost 2; bases outside the gene matches: 2. The germline CDR1 and CDR2 sequences are SGHDT and YYEEEE. The CDR3 consists of 16 residues. The CDR3 region is CASSLLGQGAGNTIYF. The CDR3 DNA reads TGTGCCAGCAGCTTGTTGGGACAGGGGGCTGGAAACACCATATATTTT.

The chain links TRBV27 to TRBJ2-7; D is unresolved. The germline V gene has CDR1 MNHEY and CDR2 SMNVEV (reference sequence). Trimming stripped 4 bases from V and 2 bases from J, with 9 bases between. This CDR3 has 13 amino acids. CDR3 residues: CASSSSWPYEQYF. For the CDR3, the DNA is TGTGCCAGCAGTTCCTCCTGGCCCTACGAGCAGTACTTC.

This chain connects TRBV7-2 to TRBJ2-7; D is unclear. In germline, CDR1 is SGHTA, CDR2 FQGNSA. V was pared by 5 bases and J by 0 bases, with 11 bases between. The CDR3 runs 14 residues. The CDR3 reads CASSPSLTSYEQYF. The CDR3 nucleotides read TGTGCCAGCAGCCCCTCACTCACCTCCTACGAGCAGTACTTC.

This clone is a singleton in its sample. The chain links TRBV19 to TRBJ2-1, with 10 bases that match TRBD2. Germline trimming cut 3 bases from V and 8 bases from J; bases unmatched to any gene: 13. Germline CDR1 reads LNHDA; CDR2 reads SQIVND (reference sequence). This CDR3 region has 17 residues. This chain's CDR3 is CASSMQPSGRERYEQFF. The CDR3 DNA reads as TGTGCCAGTAGTATGCAGCCCAGCGGGAGGGAGAGGTATGAGCAGTTCTTC.

J is TRBJ2-1 and V is TRBV28; 9 bases align to TRBD2. The CDR3 sequence is 16 residues long. Losses at the gene ends were 5 bases for V and 6 bases for J; bases not matched to a gene: 11. Germline-derived CDR1 and CDR2 are MDHEN and SYDVKM. DNA of the CDR3: TGTGCCAGCAGTGCAGTAGCGGGAGTGGGTCTCAATGAGCAGTTCTTC. Its protein product is CASSAVAGVGLNEQFF. Full variable domain (outside the CDR3, taken from reference TRBV28 and TRBJ2-1): DVKVTQSSRYLVKRTGEKVFLECVQDMDHENMFWYRQDPGLGLRLIYFSYDVKMKEKGDIPEGYSVSREKKERFSLILESASTNQTSMYLCASSAVAGVGLNEQFFGPGTRLTVL.

This clone was counted once. The chain combines TRBV10-2 with TRBJ1-5; D is possibly TRBD1 (6 bases). Germline CDR1 and CDR2: WSHSY and SAAADI. V shed 3 bases and J shed 6 bases, with 9 bases lying between them. This CDR3 comprises 13 residues. The CDR3, as DNA: TGCGCCAGCAGTGAATCGACAGGTCAGCCCCAGCATTTT. Protein product: CASSESTGQPQHF.

In its sample, this clone was seen once. The V call is TRBV28, the J call TRBJ1-2; 8 nucleotides match TRBD1. This CDR3 spans 15 amino acids. Per germline, CDR1 MDHEN and CDR2 SYDVKM. The V segment lost 10 bases and the J segment 5 bases; nucleotides outside the gene matches: 15. CDR3: CAITDRGNPGYGYTF. In DNA, the CDR3 is TGTGCCATAACCGACAGGGGCAACCCAGGATATGGCTACACCTTC.

This chain joins TRBV29-1 and TRBJ1-2; D might be TRBD1 (6 bases). In germline, CDR1 is SQVTM, CDR2 ANQGSEA. Trimming left V 6 bases short and J 4 bases short, with 18 bases between. The CDR3 covers 14 residues. The CDR3, as DNA: TGCAGCGTAGAGGGACACCGAGCGGTCTATGGCTACACCTTC. Translated: CSVEGHRAVYGYTF.

The V gene is TRBV6-5, the J gene TRBJ2-2; no firm D call. The germline V gene encodes CDR1 MNHEY and CDR2 SVGAGI. V gave up 0 bases and J gave up 2 bases, with 7 bases separating them. This CDR3 spans 15 amino acids. CDR3 sequence: CASSYSQFNTGELFF. As DNA, the CDR3 is TGTGCCAGCAGTTACTCCCAATTTAACACCGGGGAGCTGTTTTTT.

The genes are TRBV5-4 and TRBJ2-7; TRBD2 matches 7 bases. Germline CDR1 and CDR2: SGHNT and YYREEE (reference sequence). V was clipped by 0 bases and J by 1 base; unmatched bases: 4. The CDR3 loop spans 15 amino acids. CDR3 loop: CASSLGGGSSYEQYF. The DNA of the CDR3 is TGTGCCAGCAGCTTGGGGGGCGGGAGTTCCTACGAGCAGTACTTC.

The chain carries TRBV4-1 and TRBJ1-3; maybe TRBD1 (5 bases). Germline CDR1 reads MGHRA; CDR2 reads YSYEKL. This CDR3 has 13 amino acids. V gave up 2 bases and J gave up 7 bases, with 9 bases separating them. In nucleotides, the CDR3 is TGCGCCAGCAGCCAACAGGGTTTCAACACCATATATTTT. This encodes CASSQQGFNTIYF.

This rearrangement joins TRBV7-2 to TRBJ2-4, with D tentatively TRBD2 (6 bases). CDR3 length: 15 residues. V lost 6 bases to trimming and J lost 6 bases, with 18 bases between them. Per the germline V gene, CDR1 is SGHTA and CDR2 is FQGNSA. This CDR3 reads CASSPGMGSGNIQYF. In DNA form, the CDR3 reads TGTGCCAGCAGTCCGGGGATGGGTAGCGGAAACATTCAGTACTTC.

This sequence joins TRBV28 and TRBJ1-1, with TRBD1 matching 9 bases. The trim removed 3 bases at V and 4 bases at J, leaving 9 bases unmatched. The germline V gene has CDR1 MDHEN and CDR2 SYDVKM. CDR3 length: 16 amino acids. The CDR3 sequence is CASSLRQGVGGTEAFF. DNA of the CDR3: TGTGCCAGCAGTTTGAGACAGGGGGTCGGGGGCACTGAAGCTTTCTTT. Full variable domain (outside the CDR3, taken from reference TRBV28 and TRBJ1-1): DVKVTQSSRYLVKRTGEKVFLECVQDMDHENMFWYRQDPGLGLRLIYFSYDVKMKEKGDIPEGYSVSREKKERFSLILESASTNQTSMYLCASSLRQGVGGTEAFFGQGTRLTVV.

The rearrangement joins TRBV11-2 to TRBJ2-7; D unresolved. This CDR3 region has 16 residues. The germline gives CDR1 SGHAT, CDR2 FQNNGV. Trimming stripped 1 base from V and 2 bases from J, with 15 bases between. The CDR3 spells CASSLGSPLLAYEQYF. The CDR3 DNA is TGTGCCAGCAGCTTAGGGTCTCCACTGTTGGCCTACGAGCAGTACTTC. Together with reference TRBV11-2 and TRBJ2-7, the CDR3 gives the full variable domain: EAGVAQSPRYKIIEKRQSVAFWCNPISGHATLYWYQQILGQGPKLLIQFQNNGVVDDSQLPKDRFSAERLKGVDSTLKIQPAKLEDSAVYLCASSLGSPLLAYEQYFGPGTRLTVT.

The chain has TRBV6-2 or TRBV6-3 and TRBJ1-5; 10 bases map to TRBD1. J was trimmed by 1 base and V by 1 base; bases with no gene match: 13. CDR1 and CDR2 (germline): MNHEY, SVGEGT. This CDR3 comprises 20 residues. Here the CDR3 DNA reads TGTGCCAGCAGTTACTTAGGGGGACAGGGGATTGCAGCGAGCAATCAGCCCCAGCATTTT. Encoded protein: CASSYLGGQGIAASNQPQHF.

This rearrangement joins TRBV7-9 to TRBJ2-7; 10 bases align to TRBD1. V shed 5 bases, J shed 0 bases, and the junction held 4 bases outside the gene matches. The CDR3 has 15 amino acids. Germline V CDR1 and CDR2: SEHNR, FQNEAQ (reference sequence). The CDR3 here is CASSPGQGSSYEQYF. The CDR3 DNA is TGTGCCAGCAGCCCGGGACAGGGGAGCTCCTACGAGCAGTACTTC.

The CDR3 nucleotides read TGTGCCAGCAGTCTAGCGCCCGGTGATGATGAGCAGTTCTTC. It specifies CASSLAPGDDEQFF. This rearrangement joins TRBV6-4 to TRBJ2-1; D may be TRBD2 (6 bases). Germline V gene lookup returns CDR1 MRHNA and CDR2 SNTAGT. With 5 bases removed from V and 8 bases from J, the gap between germline ends came to 16 bases. This CDR3 has 14 residues.

Of note for this clone: Other nucleotide sequences from this sample produce the same CDR3. V is TRBV7-2 and J is TRBJ1-5; possibly TRBD1 for D (5 bases). From germline, CDR1 is SGHTA and CDR2 FQGNSA. The CDR3 is 13 residues long. Deletions cut 4 bases from V and 4 bases from J, with 8 bases between. The CDR3 region has the DNA TGTGCCAGCAGCTCAGACAGAAATCAGCCCCAGCATTTT. Protein sequence: CASSSDRNQPQHF. The variable domain in full, with the rest retrieved from reference TRBV7-2 and TRBJ1-5, is GAGVSQSPSNKVTEKGKDVELRCDPISGHTALYWYRQSLGQGLEFLIYFQGNSAPDKSGLPSDRFSAERTGGSVSTLTIQRTQQEDSAVYLCASSSDRNQPQHFGDGTRLSIL.

This clone was seen a single time. This rearrangement joins TRBV5-8 to TRBJ1-5; 7 nucleotides match TRBD1. Losses at the gene ends were 2 bases for V and 4 bases for J; bases not matched to a gene: 6. Germline CDR1 and CDR2: SGHTS and YDEGEE. The CDR3 has 15 residues. CDR3 sequence: CASSFGQVDNQPQHF. CDR3 coding DNA: TGTGCCAGCAGCTTCGGACAGGTGGATAATCAGCCCCAGCATTTT. The whole variable domain, filled in from reference TRBV5-8 and TRBJ1-5, reads EAGVTQSPTHLIKTRGQQATLRCSPISGHTSVYWYQQALGLGLQFLLWYDEGEERNRGNFPPRFSGRQFPNYSSELNVNALELEDSALYLCASSFGQVDNQPQHFGDGTRLSIL.

This clone was counted only a few times. The chain couples TRBV7-9 to TRBJ1-2, with D unresolved. V lost 1 base to trimming and J lost 8 bases, with 8 bases between them. The CDR3 runs 12 residues. Germline values: CDR1 SEHNR, CDR2 FQNEAQ (reference sequence). CDR3 in DNA: TGTGCCAGCAGCTTAGATGTTATCGGCTACACCTTC. Its protein is CASSLDVIGYTF.

This chain uses TRBV6-6 with TRBJ2-1; 8 positions agree with TRBD2. With V trimmed by 5 bases and J by 0 bases, 3 bases remained unmatched. This CDR3 comprises 15 residues. Germline CDR1 and CDR2: MNHNY and SVGAGI (reference sequence). CDR3 loop: CASSTSGSSYNEQFF. CDR3 DNA sequence: TGTGCCAGCAGTACCAGCGGGAGCTCCTACAATGAGCAGTTCTTC.